This T cell receptor (beta chain) was observed in a study of blood T cell repertoires in COVID-19. Participants were aged about 18 to 90 years, lived in around 25 US areas, and enrolled virtually. With 4 bases removed from V and 7 bases from J, the gap between germline ends came to 7 bases. Per germline, CDR1 SGDLS and CDR2 YYNGEE. The CDR3 extends over 11 amino acids. This clone was observed a single time. Assay used: immunoSEQ multiplex PCR; TCRdb lists only in-frame clones, some missing. The data hold 150,000 to 200,000 clones, with more than 75% observed a single time. The sequence derives from a woman in her 50s with acute COVID-19. The material sequenced was PBMCs or T cells enriched from blood (not recorded which). V gene TRBV9 combines with J gene TRBJ2-3; no definite D call. The CDR3 loop is CASSNSNTQYF. The CDR3 DNA is TGTGCCAGCAGCAATAGTAATACGCAGTATTTT.